This record concerns one T cell receptor beta chain sequence. Its antigen is still unknown. It was with 60 Vbeta and 13 Jbeta primers that the PCR ran. Clones were read by immunoSEQ multiplex PCR, and TCRdb kept only the in-frame ones, dropping some. The top ten clones hold about 0.47% of a sample with roughly 240,000 clones, around 78% of them seen once. The data belong to a study of cytomegalovirus exposure and HLA in healthy donors. Study at large: From some 180 million T cells, an earlier analysis saw approximately 120 million unique TCR beta sequences. Whole-study findings and limits: Several of the most significant clusters were apparently associated with common viral pathogens in a later analysis. Most of the TCR beta V segments (in an earlier analysis) were productive either about 87% or about 30% of the time.

Trimming removed 4 bases from V and 6 bases from J, with 28 bases in between. Germline V gene sequence: CDR1 MNHNS, CDR2 SASEGT. The CDR3 runs 19 residues. This sequence originates from a boy aged 5-17 years in good health and CMV-seronegative. Sequenced material: PBMCs. The V gene is TRBV6-1, the J gene TRBJ1-5, with D tentatively TRBD1 (6 bases). CDR3 sequence (DNA): TGTGCCAGCAGTGCGAGGGACATTCGGATAAGTTTGGGGAGTCAGCCCCAGCATTTT. Protein sequence: CASSARDIRISLGSQPQHF.